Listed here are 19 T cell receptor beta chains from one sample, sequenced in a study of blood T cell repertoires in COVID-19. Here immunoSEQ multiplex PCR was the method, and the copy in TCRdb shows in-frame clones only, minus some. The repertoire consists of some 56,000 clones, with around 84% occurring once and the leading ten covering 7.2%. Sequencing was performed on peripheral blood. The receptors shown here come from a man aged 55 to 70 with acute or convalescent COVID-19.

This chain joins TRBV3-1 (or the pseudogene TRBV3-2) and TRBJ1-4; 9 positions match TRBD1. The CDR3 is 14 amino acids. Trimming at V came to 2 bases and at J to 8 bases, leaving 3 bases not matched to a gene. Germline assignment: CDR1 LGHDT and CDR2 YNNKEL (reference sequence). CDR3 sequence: CASSQRTGVEKLFF. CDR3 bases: TGTGCCAGCAGCCAAAGGACAGGGGTCGAAAAACTGTTTTTT.

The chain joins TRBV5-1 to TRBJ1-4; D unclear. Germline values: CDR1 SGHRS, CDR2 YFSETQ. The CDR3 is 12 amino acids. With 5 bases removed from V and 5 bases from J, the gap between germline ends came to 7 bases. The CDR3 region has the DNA TGCGCCAGCAGGTCGGGAAATGAAAAACTGTTTTTT. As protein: CASRSGNEKLFF.

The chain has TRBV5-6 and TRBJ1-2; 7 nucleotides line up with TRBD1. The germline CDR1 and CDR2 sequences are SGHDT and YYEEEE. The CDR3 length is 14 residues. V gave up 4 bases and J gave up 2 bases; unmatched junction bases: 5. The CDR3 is CASSKGQNNYGYTF. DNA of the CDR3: TGTGCCAGCAGCAAGGGACAGAACAACTATGGCTACACCTTC.

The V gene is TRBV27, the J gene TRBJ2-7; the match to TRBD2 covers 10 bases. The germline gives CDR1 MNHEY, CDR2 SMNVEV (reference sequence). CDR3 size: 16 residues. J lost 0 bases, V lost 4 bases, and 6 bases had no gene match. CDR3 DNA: TGTGCCAGCAGTTCCCTAGCGGGGGTGCCCTCCTACGAGCAGTACTTC. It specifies CASSSLAGVPSYEQYF.

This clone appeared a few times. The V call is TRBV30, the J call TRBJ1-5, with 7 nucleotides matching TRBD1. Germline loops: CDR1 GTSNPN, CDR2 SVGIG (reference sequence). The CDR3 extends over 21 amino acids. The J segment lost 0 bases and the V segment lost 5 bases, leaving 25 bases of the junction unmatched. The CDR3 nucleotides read TGTGCCTGGGGCCCCCATCAGGTGCCGGGACAGCCATTTTATAGCAATCAGCCCCAGCATTTT. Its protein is CAWGPHQVPGQPFYSNQPQHF.

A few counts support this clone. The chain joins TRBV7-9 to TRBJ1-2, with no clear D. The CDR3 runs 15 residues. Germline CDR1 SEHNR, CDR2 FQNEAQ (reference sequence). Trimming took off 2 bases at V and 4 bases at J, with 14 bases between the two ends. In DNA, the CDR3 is TGTGCCAGCAGCTTAAGCGCAGAACCGATCTATGGCTACACCTTC. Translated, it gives CASSLSAEPIYGYTF.

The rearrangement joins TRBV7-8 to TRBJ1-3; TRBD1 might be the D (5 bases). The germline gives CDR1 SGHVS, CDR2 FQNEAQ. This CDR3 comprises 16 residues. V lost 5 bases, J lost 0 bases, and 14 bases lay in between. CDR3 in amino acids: CASSERQLSSGNTIYF. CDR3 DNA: TGTGCCAGCAGCGAGAGACAGCTTTCCTCTGGAAACACCATATATTTT.

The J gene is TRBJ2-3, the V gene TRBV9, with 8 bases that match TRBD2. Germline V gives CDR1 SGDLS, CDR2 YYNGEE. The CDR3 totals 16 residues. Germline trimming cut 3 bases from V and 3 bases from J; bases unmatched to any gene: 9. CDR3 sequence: CASSDGGDSRTDTQYF. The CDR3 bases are TGTGCCAGCAGCGACGGGGGGGACTCACGGACAGATACGCAGTATTTT.

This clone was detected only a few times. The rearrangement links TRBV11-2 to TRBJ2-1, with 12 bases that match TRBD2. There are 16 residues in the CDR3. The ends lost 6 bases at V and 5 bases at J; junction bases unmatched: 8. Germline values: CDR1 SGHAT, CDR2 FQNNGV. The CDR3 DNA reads TGTGCCAGCAGACTAGCGGGGGGTGTGGCAAACAATGAGCAGTTCTTC. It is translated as CASRLAGGVANNEQFF.

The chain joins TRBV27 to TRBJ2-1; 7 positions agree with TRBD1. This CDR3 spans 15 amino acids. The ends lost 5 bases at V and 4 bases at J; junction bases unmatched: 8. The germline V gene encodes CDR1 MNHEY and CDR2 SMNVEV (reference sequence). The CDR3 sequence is CASSPDRAAYNEQFF. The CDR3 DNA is TGTGCCAGCAGTCCCGACAGGGCCGCTTACAATGAGCAGTTCTTC.

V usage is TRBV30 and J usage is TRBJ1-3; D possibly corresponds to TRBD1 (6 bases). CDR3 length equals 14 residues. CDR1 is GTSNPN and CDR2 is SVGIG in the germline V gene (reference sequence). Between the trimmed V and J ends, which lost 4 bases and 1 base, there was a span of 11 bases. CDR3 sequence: CAWNPGTSGNTIYF. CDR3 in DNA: TGTGCCTGGAATCCCGGGACATCTGGAAACACCATATATTTT.

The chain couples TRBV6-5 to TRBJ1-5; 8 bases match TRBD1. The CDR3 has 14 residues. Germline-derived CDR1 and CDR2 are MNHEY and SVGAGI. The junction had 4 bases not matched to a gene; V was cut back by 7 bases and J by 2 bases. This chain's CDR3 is CASTLGQGNQPQHF. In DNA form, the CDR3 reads TGTGCCAGCACTCTGGGACAGGGCAATCAGCCCCAGCATTTT.

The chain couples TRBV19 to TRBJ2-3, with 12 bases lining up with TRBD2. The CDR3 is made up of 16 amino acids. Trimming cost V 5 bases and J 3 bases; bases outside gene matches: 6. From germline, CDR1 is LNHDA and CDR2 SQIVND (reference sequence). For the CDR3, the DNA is TGTGCCAGTAGTTTCTCTAGCGGGGGGGCGACAGATACGCAGTATTTT. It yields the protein CASSFSSGGATDTQYF.

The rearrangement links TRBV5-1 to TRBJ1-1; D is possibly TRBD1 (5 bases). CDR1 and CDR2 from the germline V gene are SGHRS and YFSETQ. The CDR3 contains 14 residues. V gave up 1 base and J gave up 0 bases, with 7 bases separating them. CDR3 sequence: CASSLPGVNTEAFF. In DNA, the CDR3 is TGCGCCAGCAGCTTGCCGGGGGTGAACACTGAAGCTTTCTTT. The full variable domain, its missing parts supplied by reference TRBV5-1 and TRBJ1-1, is KAGVTQTPRYLIKTRGQQVTLSCSPISGHRSVSWYQQTPGQGLQFLFEYFSETQRNKGNFPGRFSGRQFSNSRSEMNVSTLELGDSALYLCASSLPGVNTEAFFGQGTRLTVV.

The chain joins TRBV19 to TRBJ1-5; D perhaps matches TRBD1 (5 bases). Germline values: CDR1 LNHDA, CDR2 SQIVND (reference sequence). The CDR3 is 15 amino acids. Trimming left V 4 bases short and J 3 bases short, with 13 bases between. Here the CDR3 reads CASSNRGVFNQPQHF. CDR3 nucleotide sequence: TGTGCCAGTAGTAATCGGGGGGTATTCAATCAGCCCCAGCATTTT.

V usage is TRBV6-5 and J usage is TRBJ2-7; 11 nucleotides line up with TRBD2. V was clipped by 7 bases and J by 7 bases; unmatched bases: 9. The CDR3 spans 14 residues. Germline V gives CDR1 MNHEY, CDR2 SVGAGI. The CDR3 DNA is TGTGCCAGCACCTATAGCGGGGGGGCGGAGGAGCAGTACTTC. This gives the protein CASTYSGGAEEQYF.

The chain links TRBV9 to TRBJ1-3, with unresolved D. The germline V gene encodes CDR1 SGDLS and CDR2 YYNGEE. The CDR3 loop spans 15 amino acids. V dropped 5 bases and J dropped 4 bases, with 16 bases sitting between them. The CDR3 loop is CASSPRGTLGNTIYF. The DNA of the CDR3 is TGTGCCAGCAGTCCTCGGGGTACCCTAGGAAACACCATATATTTT.

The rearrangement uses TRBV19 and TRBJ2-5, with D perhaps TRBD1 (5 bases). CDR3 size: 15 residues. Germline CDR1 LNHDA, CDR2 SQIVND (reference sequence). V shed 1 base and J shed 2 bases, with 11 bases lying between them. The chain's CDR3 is CASSIGTTLQETQYF. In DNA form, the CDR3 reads TGTGCCAGTAGTATAGGGACAACCCTACAAGAGACCCAGTACTTC. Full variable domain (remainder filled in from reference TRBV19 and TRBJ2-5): DGGITQSPKYLFRKEGQNVTLSCEQNLNHDAMYWYRQDPGQGLRLIYYSQIVNDFQKGDIAEGYSVSREKKESFPLTVTSAQKNPTAFYLCASSIGTTLQETQYFGPGTRLLVL.

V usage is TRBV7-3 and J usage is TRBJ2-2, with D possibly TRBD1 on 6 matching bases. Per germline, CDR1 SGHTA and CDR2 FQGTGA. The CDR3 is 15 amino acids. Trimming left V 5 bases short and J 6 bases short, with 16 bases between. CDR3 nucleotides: TGTGCCAGCAGCATACTACAGGGAGCGTCCGGGGAGCTGTTTTTT. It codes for CASSILQGASGELFF. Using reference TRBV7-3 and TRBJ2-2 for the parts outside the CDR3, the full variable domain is GAGVSQTPSNKVTEKGKYVELRCDPISGHTALYWYRQSLGQGPEFLIYFQGTGAADDSGLPNDRFFAVRPEGSVSTLKIQRTERGDSAVYLCASSILQGASGELFFGEGSRLTVL.